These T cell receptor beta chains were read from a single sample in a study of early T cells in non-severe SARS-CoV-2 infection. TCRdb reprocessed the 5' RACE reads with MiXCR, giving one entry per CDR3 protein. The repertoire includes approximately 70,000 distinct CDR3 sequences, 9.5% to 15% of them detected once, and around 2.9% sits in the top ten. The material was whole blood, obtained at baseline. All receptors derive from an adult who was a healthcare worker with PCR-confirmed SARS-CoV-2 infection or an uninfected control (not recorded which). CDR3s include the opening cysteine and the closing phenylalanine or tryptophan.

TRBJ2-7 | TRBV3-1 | CASSQAIGRGAEQYF
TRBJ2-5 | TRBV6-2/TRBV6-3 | CASRGLAFGQETQYF
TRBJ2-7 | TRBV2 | CASRTDRAHEQYF
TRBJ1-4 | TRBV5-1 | CASSIQGEEKLFF
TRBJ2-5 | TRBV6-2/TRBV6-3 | CASSYGGPRETQYF
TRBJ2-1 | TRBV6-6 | CASSTQAGMFYNEQFF
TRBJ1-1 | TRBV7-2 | CASSFIQEGAFF
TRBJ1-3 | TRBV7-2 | CASSLSSGNTIYF
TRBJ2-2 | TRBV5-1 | CASSPSTNTGELFF
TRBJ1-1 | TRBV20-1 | CSASRGPPGTEAFF
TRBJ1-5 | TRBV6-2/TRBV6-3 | CASSQRQASNQPQHF
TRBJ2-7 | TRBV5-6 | CASSFPGREQYF
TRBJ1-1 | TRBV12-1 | CASNASRGTSEAFF
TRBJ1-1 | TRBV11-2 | CASSSGGRMINTEAFF
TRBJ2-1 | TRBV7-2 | CASSMDRGLYNEQFF
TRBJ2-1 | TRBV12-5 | CASGLSSRDEQFF
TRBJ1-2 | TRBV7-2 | CASSLVGAGYGYTF
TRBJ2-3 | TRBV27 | CASSLRSSTDTQYF
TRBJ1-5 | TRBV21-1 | CASSKGSGAYRNQPQHF
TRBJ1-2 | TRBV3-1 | CASSQEGITNYGYTF
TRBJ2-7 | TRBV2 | CASRGPFYEQYF
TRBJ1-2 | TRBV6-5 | CASKRADGPLLGYTF
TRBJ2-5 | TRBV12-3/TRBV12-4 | CASSLGQTRYF
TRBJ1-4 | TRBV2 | CASGGTSATNEKLFF
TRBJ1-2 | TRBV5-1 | CASSSGQVPLYGYTF
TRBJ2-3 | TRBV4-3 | CASSQDLGRGFEDTQYF
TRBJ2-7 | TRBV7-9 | CASRTGQGMPYEQYF
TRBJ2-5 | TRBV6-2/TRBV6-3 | CASSPGLALLYF
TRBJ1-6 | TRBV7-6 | CASSRGQDHSPLHF
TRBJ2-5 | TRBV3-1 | CASSWSGDETQYF
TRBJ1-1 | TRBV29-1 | CSVGQGAGEAFF
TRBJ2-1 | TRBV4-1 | CASSQDPDEQFF
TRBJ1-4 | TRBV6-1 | CASSPGNANEKLFF
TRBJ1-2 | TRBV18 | CASSPERGDYGYTF
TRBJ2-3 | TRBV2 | CASRAGQGSYTQYF
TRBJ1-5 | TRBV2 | CASSNAKNQPQHF
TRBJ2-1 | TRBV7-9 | CASRPGAMENEQFF
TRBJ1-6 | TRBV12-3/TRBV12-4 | CASSLATGNSPLHF
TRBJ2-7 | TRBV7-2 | CASSTGRSSYEQYF
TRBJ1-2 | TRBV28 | CASSFPGSIDGYTF
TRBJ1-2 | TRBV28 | CASSFSREGYTF
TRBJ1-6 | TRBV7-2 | CASSLPGVEGSPLHF
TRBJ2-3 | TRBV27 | CASSLGDRGIDTQYF
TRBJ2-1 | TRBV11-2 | CASRNPGQNYNEQFF
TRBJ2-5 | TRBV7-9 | CASSLIAGGPGETQYF
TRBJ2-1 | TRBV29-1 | CSVVSPDYNEQFF
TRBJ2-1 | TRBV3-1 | CASSQSPGGAPFF
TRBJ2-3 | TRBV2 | CASSERGGTTTDTQYF